The T cell receptor beta chain under discussion was sequenced for a study of blood T cell repertoires in COVID-19. Across the study: Samples came from the United States, Italy and Spain, spanning acute and convalescent COVID-19. In each case, the material was cDNA or gDNA derived from T cells, B-cell-depleted T cells, or PBMCs.

Only a few counts were recorded for this clone. Some clones are missing from TCRdb's copy, which holds only in-frame ones; the method was immunoSEQ multiplex PCR. This sample has 100,000 to 150,000 clones, with around 83% found just once. The material sequenced was peripheral blood. This TCR was recovered from a man between 60 and 70 years old with acute or convalescent COVID-19.

As DNA, the CDR3 is TGTGCCAGTCGGACTAGCATAAACTACGAGCAGTACTTC. This gives the protein CASRTSINYEQYF. The chain carries TRBV28 and TRBJ2-7; 8 nucleotides line up with TRBD2. With V trimmed by 9 bases and J by 3 bases, 7 bases remained unmatched. The CDR3 is made up of 13 amino acids. Per the germline V gene, CDR1 is MDHEN and CDR2 is SYDVKM.